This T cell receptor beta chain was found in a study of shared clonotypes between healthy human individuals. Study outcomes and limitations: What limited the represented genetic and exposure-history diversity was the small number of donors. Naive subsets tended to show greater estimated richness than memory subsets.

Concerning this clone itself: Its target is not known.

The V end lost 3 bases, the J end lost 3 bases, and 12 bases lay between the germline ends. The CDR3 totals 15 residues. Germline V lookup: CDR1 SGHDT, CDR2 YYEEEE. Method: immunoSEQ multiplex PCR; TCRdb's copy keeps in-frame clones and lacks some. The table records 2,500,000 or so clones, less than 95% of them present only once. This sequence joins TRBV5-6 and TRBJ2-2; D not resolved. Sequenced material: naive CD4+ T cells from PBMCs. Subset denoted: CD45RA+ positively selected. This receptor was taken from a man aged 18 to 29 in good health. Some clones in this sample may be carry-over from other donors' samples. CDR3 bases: TGTGCCAGCAGCTCGCCGCTGGTGGACACCGGGGAGCTGTTTTTT. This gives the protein CASSSPLVDTGELFF.